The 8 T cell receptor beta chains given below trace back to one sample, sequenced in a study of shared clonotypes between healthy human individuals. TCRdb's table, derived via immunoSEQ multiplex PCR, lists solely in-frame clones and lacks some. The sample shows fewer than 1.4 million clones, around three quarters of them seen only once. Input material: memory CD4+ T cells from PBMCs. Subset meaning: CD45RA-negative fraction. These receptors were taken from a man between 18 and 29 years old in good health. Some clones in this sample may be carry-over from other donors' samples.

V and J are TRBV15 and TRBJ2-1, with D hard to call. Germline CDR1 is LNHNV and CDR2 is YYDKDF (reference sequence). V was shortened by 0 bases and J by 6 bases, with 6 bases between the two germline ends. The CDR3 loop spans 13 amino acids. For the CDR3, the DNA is TGTGCCACCAGCAGAGATAGTCTCAATGAGCAGTTCTTC. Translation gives CATSRDSLNEQFF.

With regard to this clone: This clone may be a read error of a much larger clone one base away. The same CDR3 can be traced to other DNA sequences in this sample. The CDR3 nucleotides are TGTGCCAGCAGCTTAGTAGGGGGCACTGAAGCTTTCTTT. Amino acids: CASSLVGGTEAFF. The V gene is TRBV11-3, the J gene TRBJ1-1; TRBD1 might be the D (6 bases). Per the germline V gene, CDR1 is SGHNT and CDR2 is YENEEA. The germline V and J ends were trimmed by 1 base and 4 bases, with 7 bases remaining between them. This CDR3 has 13 amino acids.

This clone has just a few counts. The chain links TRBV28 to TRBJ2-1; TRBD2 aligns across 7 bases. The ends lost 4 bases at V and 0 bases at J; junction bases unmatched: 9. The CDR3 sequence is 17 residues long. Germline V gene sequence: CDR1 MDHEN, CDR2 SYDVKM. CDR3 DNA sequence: TGTGCCAGCAGTTATGGGTGGGCTAGCGGCTCCTACAATGAGCAGTTCTTC. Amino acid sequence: CASSYGWASGSYNEQFF.

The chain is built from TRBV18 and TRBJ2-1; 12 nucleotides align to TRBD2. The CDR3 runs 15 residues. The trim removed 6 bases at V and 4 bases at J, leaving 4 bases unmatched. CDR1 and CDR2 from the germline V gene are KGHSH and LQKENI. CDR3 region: CASSRTSGTYNEQFF. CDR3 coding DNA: TGTGCCAGCTCGCGGACTAGCGGGACTTACAATGAGCAGTTCTTC. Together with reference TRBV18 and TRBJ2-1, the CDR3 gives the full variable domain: NAGVMQNPRHLVRRRGQEARLRCSPMKGHSHVYWYRQLPEEGLKFMVYLQKENIIDESGMPKERFSAEFPKEGPSILRIQQVVRGDSAAYFCASSRTSGTYNEQFFGPGTRLTVL.

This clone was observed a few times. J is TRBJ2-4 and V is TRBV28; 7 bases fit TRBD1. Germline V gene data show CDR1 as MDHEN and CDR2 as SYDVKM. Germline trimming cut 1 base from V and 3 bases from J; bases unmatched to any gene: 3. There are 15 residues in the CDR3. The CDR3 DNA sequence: TGTGCCAGCAGTTTATCCGACAGGGACAAAAACATTCAGTACTTC. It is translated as CASSLSDRDKNIQYF.

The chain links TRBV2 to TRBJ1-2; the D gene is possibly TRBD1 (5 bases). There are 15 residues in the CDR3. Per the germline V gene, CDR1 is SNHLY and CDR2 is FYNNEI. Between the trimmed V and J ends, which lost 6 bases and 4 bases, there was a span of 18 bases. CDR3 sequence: CASSVDSGAGYGYTF. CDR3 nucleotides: TGTGCCAGCAGCGTAGACAGTGGGGCCGGCTATGGCTACACCTTC.

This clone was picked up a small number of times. The CDR3 DNA reads as TGCGCCAGCAGCCAAGATCGGCCAGGGAACATTCAGTACTTC. Translation gives CASSQDRPGNIQYF. The genes are TRBV4-1 and TRBJ2-4, with D perhaps matching TRBD1 (5 bases). Trimming pared 0 bases from V and 7 bases from J, leaving 10 bases between. Germline V lookup: CDR1 MGHRA, CDR2 YSYEKL. The CDR3 spans 14 residues.

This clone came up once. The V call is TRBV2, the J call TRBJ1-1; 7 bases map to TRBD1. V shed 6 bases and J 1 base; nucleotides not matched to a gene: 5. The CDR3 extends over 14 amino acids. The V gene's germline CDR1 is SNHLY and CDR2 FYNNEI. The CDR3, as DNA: TGTGCCAGCAGCATCGACAGGGCGAACACTGAAGCTTTCTTT. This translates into CASSIDRANTEAFF.